This record concerns one T cell receptor beta chain sequence. These data originate in a study of blood T cell repertoires in COVID-19. Looking at the study overall: Donors in the United States, Italy and Spain gave samples during acute or convalescent COVID-19. PBMCs, B-cell-depleted T cells, or T cells were the source of the cDNA or gDNA that made up the material.

Original analysis: Reference gene primers were amplified, and this amplification served to estimate nucleated cell counts. Sequenced by immunoSEQ multiplex PCR; TCRdb stores in-frame clones only, minus some. V, J and clone size are those of that table, while D and trimming were read from the DNA. The sample shows about 190,000 clones, 70% to 80% of them seen only once. This CDR3 is 13 amino acids long. Trimming removed 5 bases at V and 5 bases at J, with 12 bases between. Germline CDR1 reads MNHEY; CDR2 reads SVGAGI. The source is a man aged 50 to 60 who had recovered from COVID-19. Sequencing was carried out using peripheral blood. This sequence joins TRBV6-5 and TRBJ2-5, with no clear D. CDR3 sequence (DNA): TGTGCCAGCAGTCGAAGTCCCAGGGAGACCCAGTACTTC. Residues: CASSRSPRETQYF.